Listed below are T cell receptor beta chains from one sample, sequenced in a study of blood T cells in healthy people across ages. TCRdb re-called the 5' RACE reads through MiXCR, storing one row per CDR3 protein. The profile shows about 770,000 distinct CDR3 sequences, under 55% of them singletons. Sequenced input: blood. These receptors all stem from a man aged 60-69 years in good health. The CDR3 runs from the conserved cysteine through the conserved F or W. The D gene is left open where the match is weak. Clone size is shown for a subset of rows, as once, few, many or a class of expanded clone.

J gene,D gene,clone size,V gene,CDR3 protein,CDR3 DNA
TRBJ2-7,TRBD1,-,TRBV7-2,CASSSGQNSYEQYF,TGTGCCAGCAGCTCGGGACAGAACTCCTACGAGCAGTACTTC
TRBJ1-2,-,-,TRBV6-5,CASSKIDAVVGYTF,TGTGCCAGCAGCAAAATAGACGCGGTAGTTGGCTACACCTTC
TRBJ2-7,-,-,TRBV3-1,CASSQPGTTEQYF,TGTGCCAGCAGCCAACCCGGGACGACCGAGCAGTACTTC
TRBJ2-7,TRBD2,few,TRBV10-3,CAISDPSGGAGEQYF,TGTGCCATCAGTGACCCTAGCGGGGGGGCGGGCGAGCAGTACTTC
TRBJ2-1,-,few,TRBV20-1,CSAEGSSYNEQFF,TGCAGCGCGGAGGGCTCTTCCTACAATGAGCAGTTCTTC
TRBJ2-4,-,-,TRBV6-2/TRBV6-3,CASSYSIQGKNIQYF,TGTGCCAGCAGTTACTCGATACAGGGAAAAAACATTCAGTACTTC
TRBJ1-2,TRBD1,-,TRBV20-1,CSASPGGNGYTF,TGCAGTGCTAGTCCAGGGGGAAATGGCTACACCTTC
TRBJ1-1,TRBD1,-,TRBV20-1,CSARGNTGGASQVEAFF,TGCAGTGCTAGAGGAAACACAGGGGGCGCAAGCCAAGTTGAAGCTTTCTTT
TRBJ1-1,-,many,TRBV12-3/TRBV12-4,CASSLRVNTEAFF,TGTGCCAGCAGTTTAAGGGTTAACACTGAAGCTTTCTTT
TRBJ2-2,TRBD2,few,TRBV20-1,CSASLAGAHRDGELFF,TGCAGTGCTAGTTTAGCGGGGGCGCATCGGGACGGGGAGCTGTTTTTT
TRBJ1-4,TRBD1,-,TRBV6-2/TRBV6-3,CASSASGTGLSGEKLFF,TGTGCCAGCAGTGCCTCCGGGACAGGACTTTCGGGAGAAAAACTGTTTTTT
TRBJ2-3,-,-,TRBV28,CASSPWSERAAGTDTQYF,TGTGCCAGCAGTCCCTGGAGCGAGCGGGCCGCTGGGACAGATACGCAGTATTTT
TRBJ2-7,-,few,TRBV3-1,CASSQVRGAAYEQYF,TGTGCCAGCAGCCAAGTACGGGGGGCAGCCTACGAGCAGTACTTC
TRBJ1-2,-,-,TRBV14,CASSQYGYGYTF,TGTGCCAGCAGCCAATACGGGTATGGCTACACCTTC
TRBJ2-3,TRBD2,few,TRBV29-1,CSVVASGGPPDTQYF,TGCAGCGTTGTTGCGAGCGGGGGCCCCCCAGATACGCAGTATTTT
TRBJ1-2,-,-,TRBV29-1,CGVVSGNGHTF,TGCGGCGTTGTTAGTGGGAATGGCCACACCTTC
TRBJ2-1,TRBD1,few,TRBV9,CASSAGTDRAHEQFF,TGTGCCAGCAGCGCTGGAACGGACAGGGCTCATGAGCAGTTCTTC
TRBJ2-1,TRBD1,-,TRBV5-1,CASTSQGAYNEQFF,TGCGCCAGCACCTCACAGGGGGCCTACAATGAGCAGTTCTTC
TRBJ1-1,TRBD1,-,TRBV20-1,CSAPPTGRSEAFF,TGCAGTGCCCCCCCGACAGGGAGAAGTGAAGCTTTCTTT
TRBJ2-1,TRBD2,-,TRBV20-1,CSARGGAGANNEQFF,TGCAGTGCTAGAGGAGGAGCGGGGGCGAATAATGAGCAGTTCTTC
TRBJ1-5,TRBD1,-,TRBV5-5,CASSLIGTGNQPQHF,TGTGCCAGCAGCTTGATCGGGACAGGGAATCAGCCCCAGCATTTT
TRBJ2-4,-,-,TRBV6-1,CASRDRAKNIQYF,TGTGCCAGCAGGGATAGAGCCAAAAACATTCAGTACTTC
TRBJ2-7,-,many,TRBV10-3,CAISDLPYEQYF,TGTGCCATCAGTGACCTTCCCTACGAGCAGTACTTC
TRBJ1-2,-,few,TRBV27,CASSPGTTNYGYTF,TGTGCCAGCAGTCCCGGGACAACTAACTATGGCTACACCTTC
TRBJ1-6,-,-,TRBV12-3/TRBV12-4,CASSFGTTNSPLHF,TGTGCCAGCAGCTTTGGGACAACTAATTCACCCCTCCACTTT
TRBJ2-7,TRBD2,few,TRBV30,CAWSLLAASYEQYF,TGTGCCTGGAGTCTTCTAGCGGCGTCCTACGAGCAGTACTTC
TRBJ2-4,TRBD1,many,TRBV4-3,CASSQGTGGANIQYF,TGCGCCAGCAGCCAAGGAACAGGGGGCGCGAACATTCAGTACTTC
TRBJ1-2,-,-,TRBV4-3,CASSDGLYGYTF,TGCGCCAGCAGCGACGGGCTCTATGGCTACACCTTC
TRBJ2-1,TRBD2,-,TRBV12-3/TRBV12-4,CASNFGGLGPHEQFF,TGTGCCAGCAATTTCGGGGGACTAGGTCCCCATGAGCAGTTCTTC
TRBJ1-2,-,-,TRBV11-3,CASSRGEGTHGYTF,TGTGCCAGCAGCCGCGGCGAGGGGACCCATGGCTACACCTTC
TRBJ2-1,TRBD1,-,TRBV20-1,CSAVPHKGAQLEQFF,TGCAGTGCCGTGCCGCATAAGGGGGCTCAGCTTGAGCAGTTCTTC
TRBJ1-1,-,-,TRBV6-1,CASSVTARGEAFF,TGTGCCAGCAGTGTAACCGCCAGAGGAGAAGCTTTCTTT
TRBJ2-5,TRBD2,-,TRBV12-3/TRBV12-4,CASNLRLAGGQETQYF,TGTGCCAGCAACCTCCGACTAGCGGGGGGGCAAGAGACCCAGTACTTC
TRBJ1-6,-,-,TRBV6-5,CASRSNDRSNSPLHF,TGTGCCAGCAGGTCCAATGACAGATCTAATTCACCCCTCCACTTT
TRBJ2-2,TRBD2,-,TRBV7-2,CASSSALGGGGRTGELFF,TGTGCCAGCAGCTCCGCACTGGGCGGGGGAGGAAGGACCGGGGAGCTGTTTTTT
TRBJ1-2,TRBD1,-,TRBV28,CASSLAGGGRDYTF,TGTGCCAGCAGTTTAGCAGGGGGCGGGAGAGACTACACCTTC
TRBJ1-3,-,-,TRBV7-2,CASSLVGGTIYF,TGTGCCAGCAGCTTAGTGGGGGGGACCATATATTTT
TRBJ2-1,TRBD2,-,TRBV6-5,CASSDGGFDEQFF,TGTGCCAGCAGCGACGGGGGGTTCGATGAGCAGTTCTTC
TRBJ2-3,TRBD2,-,TRBV19,CATFTSEASRSSTDTQYF,TGTGCCACGTTTACTAGCGAGGCCTCTAGATCTAGCACAGATACGCAGTATTTT
TRBJ2-3,-,-,TRBV6-2/TRBV6-3,CASSLASSADTQYF,TGTGCCAGCAGTTTAGCATCATCTGCAGATACGCAGTATTTT
TRBJ2-3,-,-,TRBV20-1,CSASGDADTQYF,TGCAGTGCTAGCGGGGACGCAGATACGCAGTATTTT
TRBJ2-7,-,few,TRBV27,CASRPWTVSYEQYF,TGTGCCAGCAGACCCTGGACAGTCTCCTACGAGCAGTACTTC